The rows below give T cell receptor beta chains drawn from one sample of a study of identical twins. From the 5' RACE reads, TCRdb called clonotypes with MiXCR, one entry per CDR3 protein. The data show around 250,000 distinct CDR3 sequences, with 5.5% to 8% seen just once and roughly 3.4% held by the top ten. The same data also went into a second study, on yellow fever vaccine responses in identical twins.

Sequenced sample: memory (CD45RO+) T cells sorted from blood. The source of these receptors is a woman aged 18 to 35 in good health. CDR3s leave out the opening cysteine and the closing phenylalanine or tryptophan. The order of the fields is V gene, J gene, CDR3 protein.

V gene: TRBV10-3
J gene: TRBJ1-4
CDR3 protein: AISDVGLAVGEKLF

V gene: TRBV7-8
J gene: TRBJ2-7
CDR3 protein: ASSLVGTVNYEQY

V gene: TRBV12-3/TRBV12-4
J gene: TRBJ2-3
CDR3 protein: ASGRGAGTDTQY

V gene: TRBV2
J gene: TRBJ2-5
CDR3 protein: ASSHRYLADPQETQY

V gene: TRBV12-3/TRBV12-4
J gene: TRBJ2-5
CDR3 protein: ASKRGSQETQY

V gene: TRBV12-3/TRBV12-4
J gene: TRBJ2-7
CDR3 protein: ASSFGSGSLDEQY

V gene: TRBV23-1
J gene: TRBJ2-7
CDR3 protein: ASSQSLRGHPTYEQY

V gene: TRBV3-1
J gene: TRBJ2-5
CDR3 protein: ASSQGLAGGETQY

V gene: TRBV10-2
J gene: TRBJ1-1
CDR3 protein: ASISGNTEAF

V gene: TRBV29-1
J gene: TRBJ1-2
CDR3 protein: SVETGQGLISYT

V gene: TRBV2
J gene: TRBJ2-1
CDR3 protein: ASGLNSYNEQF

V gene: TRBV27
J gene: TRBJ2-7
CDR3 protein: ASSLWDRALEQY

V gene: TRBV6-1
J gene: TRBJ2-2
CDR3 protein: ASSRGSPANTGELF

V gene: TRBV12-3/TRBV12-4
J gene: TRBJ2-3
CDR3 protein: ASSSGGLNTDTQY

V gene: TRBV28
J gene: TRBJ2-4
CDR3 protein: ASSLASVAKNIQY

V gene: TRBV7-8
J gene: TRBJ2-5
CDR3 protein: ASSGSWNSGAETQY

V gene: TRBV12-3/TRBV12-4
J gene: TRBJ2-1
CDR3 protein: ASRYGTFYNEQF

V gene: TRBV27
J gene: TRBJ2-3
CDR3 protein: ASSRRAHWGDTQY

V gene: TRBV20-1
J gene: TRBJ1-4
CDR3 protein: SARAPGGQGEKLF

V gene: TRBV20-1
J gene: TRBJ2-3
CDR3 protein: SAGDLAGPDTQY

V gene: TRBV20-1
J gene: TRBJ1-3
CDR3 protein: SASRTVSGSSGNTIY

V gene: TRBV5-6
J gene: TRBJ2-6
CDR3 protein: ASSFFSLSGANVLT

V gene: TRBV14
J gene: TRBJ2-5
CDR3 protein: ASSQQLFQETQY

V gene: TRBV6-5
J gene: TRBJ1-2
CDR3 protein: ASSYEPDGRSRDGYT

V gene: TRBV12-3/TRBV12-4
J gene: TRBJ2-3
CDR3 protein: ASRPTVGQISSDTQY

V gene: TRBV18
J gene: TRBJ2-3
CDR3 protein: ASSRGIAGRTTDTQY

V gene: TRBV5-1
J gene: TRBJ2-1
CDR3 protein: ASSLGSLSSYNEQF

V gene: TRBV20-1
J gene: TRBJ1-2
CDR3 protein: SARGTGGGYYGYT

V gene: TRBV14
J gene: TRBJ2-3
CDR3 protein: ASSPLSGTSTDTQY

V gene: TRBV5-1
J gene: TRBJ2-7
CDR3 protein: ASSATSGSTEQY

V gene: TRBV11-3
J gene: TRBJ2-4
CDR3 protein: ASSLEPGAKNIQY

V gene: TRBV7-9
J gene: TRBJ1-1
CDR3 protein: ASSSGQGTEAF

V gene: TRBV6-5
J gene: TRBJ1-1
CDR3 protein: ASSYSRLGTEAF

V gene: TRBV18
J gene: TRBJ2-4
CDR3 protein: ASSPPQGRGDIQY

V gene: TRBV12-2
J gene: TRBJ2-5
CDR3 protein: ASRLRLQGPQETQY

V gene: TRBV5-1
J gene: TRBJ2-1
CDR3 protein: ASTRLAGGGNEQF

V gene: TRBV14
J gene: TRBJ2-3
CDR3 protein: ASSQGGKKLSDTQY

V gene: TRBV6-6
J gene: TRBJ1-1
CDR3 protein: ASSTLGVGEAF

V gene: TRBV12-3/TRBV12-4
J gene: TRBJ2-7
CDR3 protein: ASSPTGGEQY

V gene: TRBV14
J gene: TRBJ2-7
CDR3 protein: ASSQQYLAEQY

V gene: TRBV7-7
J gene: TRBJ2-2
CDR3 protein: ASSWTFANTGELF

V gene: TRBV10-1
J gene: TRBJ1-5
CDR3 protein: ASSEELGNQPQH

V gene: TRBV12-3/TRBV12-4
J gene: TRBJ1-1
CDR3 protein: ASNPGRMNTEAF

V gene: TRBV12-3/TRBV12-4
J gene: TRBJ2-1
CDR3 protein: ADAPSGRYNEQF

V gene: TRBV25-1
J gene: TRBJ2-7
CDR3 protein: ASSGRGTDSYEQY

V gene: TRBV2
J gene: TRBJ1-5
CDR3 protein: ASTQAGINNQPQH

V gene: TRBV4-1
J gene: TRBJ2-1
CDR3 protein: ASSQVRGGYNEQF

V gene: TRBV3-1
J gene: TRBJ1-6
CDR3 protein: ASSQDRWDSPLH

V gene: TRBV2
J gene: TRBJ2-1
CDR3 protein: ASSSGTGLEQF

V gene: TRBV28
J gene: TRBJ2-1
CDR3 protein: ASSSGGTQQF